This TCR beta chain was sequenced in a study of Ad26.COV2.S vaccination and SARS-CoV-2 variants. Regarding the study as a whole: After vaccination, reports described spike-specific CD8+ and CD4+ T cell responses as showing substantial breadth. Vaccine recipients posted higher spike-specific TCR breadth than their placebo counterparts. Non-spike TCR breadth was similar in vaccine and placebo recipients.

The table came from immunoSEQ multiplex PCR; TCRdb's copy has only in-frame clones and leaves some out. The profile shows over 350,000 clones, around 85% of them singletons. The treatment was: approximately 18 received Ad26.COV2.S at low or high dose, single or two shots; five or six received placebo; per-sample allocation not given. Specimen acquisition occurred on day 63 following the initial vaccine or placebo injection. Notes on this clone: The antigen is undetermined.

The length of the CDR3 is 13 residues. V lost 3 bases and J 3 bases, leaving 6 bases between the germline ends. The germline V gene has CDR1 MNHEY and CDR2 SMNVEV (reference sequence). The chain is built from TRBV27 and TRBJ2-1; D gene unclear. The sequence was obtained from a person aged 18-60 years who received the Ad26.COV2.S COVID-19 vaccine or a placebo. The sequencing here drew on peripheral blood, taken in a trial of Ad26.COV2.S vaccine versus placebo. CDR3 protein: CASSFYSYNEQFF. The CDR3 DNA sequence: TGTGCCAGCAGTTTTTACAGCTACAATGAGCAGTTCTTC.